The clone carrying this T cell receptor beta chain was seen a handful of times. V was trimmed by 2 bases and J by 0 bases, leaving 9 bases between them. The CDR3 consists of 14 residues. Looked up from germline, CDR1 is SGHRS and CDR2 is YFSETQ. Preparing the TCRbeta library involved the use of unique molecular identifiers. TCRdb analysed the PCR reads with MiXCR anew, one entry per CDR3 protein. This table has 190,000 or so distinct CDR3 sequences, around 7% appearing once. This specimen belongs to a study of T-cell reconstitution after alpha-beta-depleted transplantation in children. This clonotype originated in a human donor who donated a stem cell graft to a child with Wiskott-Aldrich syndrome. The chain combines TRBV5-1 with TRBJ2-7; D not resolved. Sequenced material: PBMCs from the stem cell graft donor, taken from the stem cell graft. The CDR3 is CASSFNSNSYEQYF. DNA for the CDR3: TGCGCCAGCAGCTTTAACAGCAACTCCTACGAGCAGTACTTC.